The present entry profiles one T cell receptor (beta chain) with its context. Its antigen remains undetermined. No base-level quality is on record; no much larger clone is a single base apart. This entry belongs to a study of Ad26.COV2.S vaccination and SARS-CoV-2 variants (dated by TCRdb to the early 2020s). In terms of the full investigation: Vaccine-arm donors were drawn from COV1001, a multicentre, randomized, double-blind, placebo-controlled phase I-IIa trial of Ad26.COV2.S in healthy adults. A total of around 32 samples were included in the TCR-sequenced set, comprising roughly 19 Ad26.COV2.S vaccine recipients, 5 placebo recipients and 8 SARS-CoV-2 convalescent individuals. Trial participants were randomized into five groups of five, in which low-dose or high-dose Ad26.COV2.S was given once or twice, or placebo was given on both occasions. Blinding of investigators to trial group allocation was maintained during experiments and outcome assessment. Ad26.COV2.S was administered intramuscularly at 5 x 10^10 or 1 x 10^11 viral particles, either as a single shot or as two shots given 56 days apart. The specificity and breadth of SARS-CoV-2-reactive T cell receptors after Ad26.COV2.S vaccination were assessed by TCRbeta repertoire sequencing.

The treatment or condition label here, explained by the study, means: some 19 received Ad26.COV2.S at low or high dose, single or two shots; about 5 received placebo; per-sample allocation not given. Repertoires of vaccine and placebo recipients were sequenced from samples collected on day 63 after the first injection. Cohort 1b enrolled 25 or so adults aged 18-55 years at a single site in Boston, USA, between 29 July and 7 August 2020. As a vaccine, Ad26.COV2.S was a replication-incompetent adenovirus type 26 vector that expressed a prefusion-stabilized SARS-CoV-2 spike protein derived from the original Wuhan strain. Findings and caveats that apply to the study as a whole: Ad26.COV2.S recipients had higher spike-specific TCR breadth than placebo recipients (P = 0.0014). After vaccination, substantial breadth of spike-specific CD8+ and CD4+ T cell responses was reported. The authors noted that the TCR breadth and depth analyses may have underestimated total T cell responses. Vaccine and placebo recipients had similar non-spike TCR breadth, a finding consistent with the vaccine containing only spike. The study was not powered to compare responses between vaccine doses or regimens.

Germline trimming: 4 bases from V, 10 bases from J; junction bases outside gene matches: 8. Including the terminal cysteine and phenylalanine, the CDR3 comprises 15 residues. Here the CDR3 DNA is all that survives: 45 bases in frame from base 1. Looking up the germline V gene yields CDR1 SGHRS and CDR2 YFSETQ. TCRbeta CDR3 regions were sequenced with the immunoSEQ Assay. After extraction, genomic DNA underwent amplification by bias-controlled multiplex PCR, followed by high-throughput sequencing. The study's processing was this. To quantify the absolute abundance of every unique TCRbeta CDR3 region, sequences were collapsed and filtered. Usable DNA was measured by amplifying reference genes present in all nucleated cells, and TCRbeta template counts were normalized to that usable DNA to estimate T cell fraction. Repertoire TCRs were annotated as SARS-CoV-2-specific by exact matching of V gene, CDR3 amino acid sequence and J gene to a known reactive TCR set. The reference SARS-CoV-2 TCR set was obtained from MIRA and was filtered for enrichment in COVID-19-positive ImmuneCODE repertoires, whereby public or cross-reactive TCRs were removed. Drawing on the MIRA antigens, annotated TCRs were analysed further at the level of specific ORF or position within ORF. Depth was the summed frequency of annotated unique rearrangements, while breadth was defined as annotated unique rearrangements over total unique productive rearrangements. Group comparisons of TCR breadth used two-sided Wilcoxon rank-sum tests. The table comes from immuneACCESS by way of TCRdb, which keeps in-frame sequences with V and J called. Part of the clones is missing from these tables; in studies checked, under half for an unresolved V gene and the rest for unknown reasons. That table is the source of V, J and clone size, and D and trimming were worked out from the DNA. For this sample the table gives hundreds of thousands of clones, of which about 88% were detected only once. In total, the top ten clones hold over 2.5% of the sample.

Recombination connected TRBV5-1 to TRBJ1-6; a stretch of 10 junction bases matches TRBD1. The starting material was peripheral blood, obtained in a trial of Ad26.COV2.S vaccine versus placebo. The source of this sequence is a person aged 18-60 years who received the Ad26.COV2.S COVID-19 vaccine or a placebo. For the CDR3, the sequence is CASSTGTGVISPLHF. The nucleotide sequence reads TGCGCCAGCAGCACCGGGACAGGGGTGATCTCACCCCTCCACTTT.